Listed below are T cell receptor beta chains from one sample, sequenced in a study of regulatory T cells in long-lasting Graves disease. A single record per CDR3 protein comes from TCRdb applying MiXCR to the multiplex PCR reads. The sample lists around 240,000 distinct CDR3 sequences, around 18% occurring once. These data were likewise used in another study, on T cells in Graves' hyperthyroidism and ophthalmopathy.

The material was peripheral blood mononuclear cells (PBMCs), obtained at new diagnosis, from a patient treated with antithyroid drugs. These receptors were obtained from a woman aged 30 to 39 with Graves disease. CDR3s include the opening cysteine and the closing phenylalanine or tryptophan. Size is omitted from some rows. Given values are once, few, many or a class for expanded clones.

many TRBJ1-1 TRBV7-8 CASSLALGQGARRPEAFF
many TRBJ1-1 TRBV20-1 CSARASGTGTVTEAFF
many TRBJ2-1 TRBV3-1 CASSDRLAGGHLEQFF
many TRBJ2-3 TRBV7-7 CASSLASVSRILDTQYF
many TRBJ1-1 TRBV6-1 CASRPQQGRNTEAFF
many TRBJ2-4 TRBV20-1 CSARGANIQYF
many TRBJ1-2 TRBV15 CATSRGGNYGYTF
. TRBJ1-1 TRBV20-1 CSARGGAGGPEAFF
many TRBJ1-5 TRBV5-5 CASSLASSNQPQHF
many TRBJ1-2 TRBV5-1 CASSWGTGKGGYTF
many TRBJ1-2 TRBV20-1 CSARAGSGMAYGYTF
. TRBJ2-7 TRBV24-1 CATSDPERNYEQYF
many TRBJ2-1 TRBV12-3/TRBV12-4 CASSFKARYVGEQFF
many TRBJ2-7 TRBV3-1 CASSSGASGGYEQYF
many TRBJ1-6 TRBV3-1 CASSQSGGDSPLHF
. TRBJ2-2 TRBV11-2 CASSLVSGRGELFF